This is a list of T cell receptor beta chains from one sample in a study of cytomegalovirus exposure and HLA in healthy donors. Assay used: immunoSEQ multiplex PCR; TCRdb lists only in-frame clones, some missing. The sample lists roughly 120,000 clones; 60% to 85% were seen once. The specimen was PBMCs. These receptors all come from a woman aged 18-29 years in good health and CMV-seronegative. Both conserved end residues are part of each CDR3. Fields, in order: V gene, clone size, J gene, CDR3 protein. Clone sizes are given selectively: once, few, many, or a class where the clone is expanded.

>TRBV7-9|once|TRBJ1-3
CASSLDGSSGNTIYF
>TRBV27|.|TRBJ2-3
CASSRQGLNPPRDTQYF
>TRBV5-1|.|TRBJ2-5
CASSLVFMGAPGETQYF
>TRBV9|.|TRBJ1-3
CASSVGQGAGNTIYF
>TRBV19|.|TRBJ2-7
CASSIGSGGTYEQYF
>TRBV6-5|.|TRBJ2-1
CASSYPGTGNYNEQFF
>TRBV28|.|TRBJ1-5
CASSSWTGGGNQPQHF
>TRBV30|.|TRBJ2-5
CAWSVGSGQETQYF
>TRBV30|once|TRBJ1-6
CAGNDPRTGNSPLHF
>TRBV28|.|TRBJ1-4
CASSKGQKLEKLFF
>TRBV4-1|.|TRBJ1-1
CASSPSVGVSTEAFF
>TRBV7-7|.|TRBJ2-2
CASSSIAVGQGVTGELFF
>TRBV6-1|few|TRBJ1-6
CASSEQGSGISTPLHF
>TRBV5-6|once|TRBJ2-7
CASIGRGYEQYF
>TRBV7-9|.|TRBJ1-1
CASSSYGVGAEAFF
>TRBV10-3|.|TRBJ1-5
CAISSGEAGDKPQHF
>TRBV7-9|few|TRBJ1-4
CASSSVLRDRDEKLFF
>TRBV28|.|TRBJ2-2
CASSSPPGVRFDTGELFF
>TRBV30|.|TRBJ2-1
CAWSVHPGGHLGEQFF
>TRBV9|.|TRBJ1-1
CASSRGMNTEAFF
>TRBV15|.|TRBJ1-2
CATSGTGDYGYTF
>TRBV6-1|.|TRBJ2-7
CASSADSGYEQYF
>TRBV19|.|TRBJ1-1
CASCRGQGGTEAFF
>TRBV19|.|TRBJ1-2
CASSITPVGAGDGYTF
>TRBV19|.|TRBJ1-1
CASSPRGSMNTEAFF
>TRBV2|once|TRBJ2-5
CASSIETQYF
>TRBV29-1|.|TRBJ2-5
CSVVFPGGAQETQYF
>TRBV28|.|TRBJ1-2
CASSSLVGVGYTF
>TRBV11-3|.|TRBJ2-4
CASDRDSLAKNIQYF
>TRBV10-3|once|TRBJ2-7
CAIGTGRAYEQYF
>TRBV10-2|.|TRBJ2-1
CASSETGSSYNEQFF
>TRBV27|.|TRBJ1-6
CASGTGNSPLHF
>TRBV2|.|TRBJ2-7
CASTRGEFGVEQYF
>TRBV6-1|.|TRBJ1-6
CASSATTTGDESPLHF
>TRBV19|.|TRBJ2-3
CASSIGSGGNTDTQYF
>TRBV5-6|.|TRBJ2-1
CASTSGGSEQFF
>TRBV15|.|TRBJ1-3
CATSRGSHGDTIYF
>TRBV7-9|.|TRBJ2-7
CASSPDNYEQYF
>TRBV28|.|TRBJ2-7
CASSSGTGIAYEQYF
>TRBV4-1|.|TRBJ1-1
CASSQKTSDLAGAFF
>TRBV9|.|TRBJ2-1
CASGTPSAAHNEQFF
>TRBV25-1|.|TRBJ1-1
CASSEVVGAGGTEAFF
>TRBV14|.|TRBJ1-3
CASSYRGGSGNTIYF
>TRBV5-6|.|TRBJ2-3
CASSLGTPTSTDTQYF
>TRBV9|.|TRBJ2-2
CASSGIRQGIGPGELFF
>TRBV4-1|.|TRBJ1-1
CASSQPREGTEAFF
>TRBV7-9|.|TRBJ1-2
CASSKSGLDGYTF
>TRBV6-1|.|TRBJ1-6
CASSVKQVISALHF
>TRBV12-5|.|TRBJ1-1
CASGADRGNTEAFF
>TRBV7-2|.|TRBJ1-2
CASSRTEGYGYTF
>TRBV28|.|TRBJ2-7
CASSFGAGGSYEQYF
>TRBV10-3|once|TRBJ2-3
CAAQGPLEDTQYF
>TRBV5-1|.|TRBJ2-7
CASSWGQGAYEQYF
>TRBV15|.|TRBJ1-5
CATRQGANQPQHF
>TRBV28|.|TRBJ2-2
CASSLEGRSTGELFF